The 20 T cell receptor beta chains listed next were all sequenced from one sample in a study of cytomegalovirus exposure and HLA in healthy donors. A multiplex PCR was run with 60 Vbeta primers and 13 Jbeta primers. Assay: immunoSEQ multiplex PCR; the TCRdb copy retains only in-frame clones and omits some. Of more than 120,000 clones listed, around 86% are singletons. Material: PBMCs. The source of these receptors is a woman younger than 45 in good health and CMV-seronegative.

The CDR3, as DNA: TGTGCCAGCAGTTACGAGGGCCCGGCGGGCTACAATGAGCAGTTCTTC. Its translation is CASSYEGPAGYNEQFF. This chain links TRBV6-5 with TRBJ2-1; a possible D gene is TRBD2 (5 bases). Germline V gene sequence: CDR1 MNHEY, CDR2 SVGAGI. Trimming pared 2 bases from V and 3 bases from J, leaving 14 bases between. CDR3 length equals 16 residues.

V and J are TRBV10-3 and TRBJ1-5; 8 bases are shared with TRBD1. Germline V lookup: CDR1 ENHRY, CDR2 SYGVKD. The CDR3 runs to 15 residues. After removal of 6 bases from V and 2 bases from J, the junction contained 6 bases not matched to a gene. DNA of the CDR3: TGTGCCATCAGAGGACAGGGAGGAGGCAATCAGCCCCAGCATTTT. Its translation: CAIRGQGGGNQPQHF.

The chain couples TRBV7-2 to TRBJ1-1; 7 nucleotides align to TRBD1. V was pared by 7 bases and J by 3 bases, with 11 bases of the junction left unmatched. Germline CDR1 and CDR2: SGHTA and FQGNSA. The CDR3 sequence is 15 residues long. The CDR3 DNA is TGTGCCAGCACTAGCCGCACAGGGGCGCACACTGAAGCTTTCTTT. Protein sequence: CASTSRTGAHTEAFF.

The genes are TRBV27 and TRBJ2-5, with TRBD2 identical over 14 bases. This CDR3 is 16 amino acids long. Germline CDR1 and CDR2: MNHEY and SMNVEV (reference sequence). V lost 6 bases to trimming and J lost 5 bases; unmatched junction nucleotides: 8. CDR3: CASSRLAGGVAETQYF. The DNA of the CDR3 is TGTGCCAGCAGCCGACTAGCGGGAGGGGTGGCCGAGACCCAGTACTTC.

This clone was seen just once. The chain recombines TRBV6-4 with TRBJ2-3, with unresolved D. V dropped 6 bases and J dropped 6 bases, with 13 bases sitting between them. CDR1 is MRHNA, CDR2 SNTAGT, per germline. The CDR3 has 13 residues. Here the CDR3 reads CASSPQDGDTQYF. The DNA of the CDR3 is TGTGCCAGCAGCCCCCAGGATGGGGATACGCAGTATTTT.

This clone has more than one count but fewer than ten. V and J are TRBV2 and TRBJ1-2; D perhaps matches TRBD1 (5 bases). The CDR3 extends over 13 amino acids. V lost 2 bases to trimming and J lost 8 bases, with 12 bases between them. Germline CDR1 is SNHLY and CDR2 is FYNNEI. For the CDR3, the DNA is TGTGCCAGCAGTGAATGGGCAGGGAACGGCTACACCTTC. It specifies CASSEWAGNGYTF.

This clone has only a few counts. Here the CDR3 DNA reads TGCGCCAGCAGCTCGCGGACAGGGGGCTACAATGAGCAGTTCTTC. It translates to CASSSRTGGYNEQFF. This sequence joins TRBV5-1 and TRBJ2-1, with 10 bases lining up with TRBD1. Germline lookup yields CDR1 SGHRS and CDR2 YFSETQ. This CDR3 contains 15 residues. J gave up 3 bases and V 3 bases, and 3 bases lay outside the gene matches.

A few counts support this clone. The rearrangement uses TRBV5-1 and TRBJ1-1, with D maybe TRBD1 (6 bases). The germline V gene encodes CDR1 SGHRS and CDR2 YFSETQ. V was cut by 0 bases and J by 7 bases, with 10 bases left in between. This CDR3 is 13 amino acids long. CDR3 sequence: CASSLEGGNEAFF. Written as DNA, the CDR3 is TGCGCCAGCAGCTTGGAGGGGGGGAATGAAGCTTTCTTT.

The V call is TRBV19, the J call TRBJ1-5; 7 positions match TRBD1. Germline CDR1 reads LNHDA; CDR2 reads SQIVND (reference sequence). The CDR3 is 14 residues long. Germline trimming cut 5 bases from V and 6 bases from J; bases unmatched to any gene: 7. In DNA, the CDR3 is TGTGCCAGTAGTGCTACAGGGGACACTCAGCCCCAGCATTTT. It translates to CASSATGDTQPQHF.

This clone was found a few times. The rearrangement joins TRBV4-1 to TRBJ1-4; perhaps TRBD1 as D (6 bases). The CDR3 is made up of 13 amino acids. Trimming took 5 bases from V and 8 from J, leaving 12 bases between them. The germline CDR1 and CDR2 sequences are MGHRA and YSYEKL. CDR3 amino acids: CASSLQGREKLFF. DNA of the CDR3: TGCGCCAGCAGCTTACAGGGTCGGGAAAAACTGTTTTTT.

V is TRBV10-3 and J is TRBJ2-7; TRBD2 is a possible D gene (7 bases). The CDR3 has 14 residues. With 0 bases removed from V and 2 bases from J, the gap between germline ends came to 8 bases. Looked up from germline, CDR1 is ENHRY and CDR2 is SYGVKD. The CDR3 DNA sequence: TGTGCCATCAGTGAGTCGGGGGGGCCCTACGAGCAGTACTTC. Its protein is CAISESGGPYEQYF.

The chain employs TRBV6-6 and TRBJ2-3, with TRBD2 identical over 8 bases. CDR1 and CDR2 from the germline V gene are MNHNY and SVGAGI (reference sequence). CDR3 length: 16 amino acids. The junction had 3 bases not matched to a gene; V was cut back by 0 bases and J by 1 base. The CDR3 sequence is CASSYSKAGGTDTQYF. CDR3 nucleotide sequence: TGTGCCAGCAGTTACTCGAAAGCGGGAGGCACAGATACGCAGTATTTT.

CDR3 protein: CASILRFF. As DNA, the CDR3 is TGCGCCAGCATACTTCGGTTTTTT. This sequence joins TRBV5-1 and TRBJ2-2; D is uncertain. The CDR3 runs to 8 residues. V lost 6 bases to trimming and J lost 16 bases, with 7 bases between them. Germline CDR1 and CDR2: SGHRS and YFSETQ.

In this sample, this clone turned up a few times. The CDR3 bases are TGCGCCAGCAGCTCGCGACTAGCGGGAGAGAAGTACGAGCAGTACTTC. It is translated as CASSSRLAGEKYEQYF. The V and J genes are TRBV4-1 and TRBJ2-7; 12 bases align to TRBD2. This CDR3 contains 16 residues. V lost 5 bases and J lost 4; bases outside the gene matches: 9. Germline V lookup: CDR1 MGHRA, CDR2 YSYEKL.

This chain uses TRBV28 with TRBJ2-7; D is possibly TRBD2 (5 bases). This CDR3 spans 13 amino acids. V was shortened by 6 bases and J by 1 base, with 10 bases between the two germline ends. Germline CDR1 is MDHEN and CDR2 is SYDVKM. The CDR3 protein is CASRYSGSYEQYF. The CDR3 coding sequence is TGTGCCAGCAGGTACAGCGGTTCCTACGAGCAGTACTTC.

This clone occurred once. V usage is TRBV30 and J usage is TRBJ1-5; 10 bases align to TRBD1. Losses at the gene ends were 5 bases for V and 7 bases for J; bases not matched to a gene: 5. This CDR3 region has 13 residues. Germline V gene data show CDR1 as GTSNPN and CDR2 as SVGIG (reference sequence). Written as DNA, the CDR3 is TGTGCCTGGGGACAGGGGGTATGGCAGCCCCAGCATTTT. Translated: CAWGQGVWQPQHF.

This chain links TRBV7-9 with TRBJ2-1; D may be TRBD2 (6 bases). V gave up 4 bases and J gave up 0 bases, with 13 bases separating them. This CDR3 contains 16 residues. Germline V gene sequence: CDR1 SEHNR, CDR2 FQNEAQ (reference sequence). The CDR3 sequence is CASSWGSGSSYNEQFF. CDR3 sequence (DNA): TGTGCCAGCAGCTGGGGAAGCGGGTCCTCCTACAATGAGCAGTTCTTC.

The genes are TRBV11-2 and TRBJ1-2; D uncertain. This CDR3 is 15 amino acids long. CDR1 and CDR2 (germline): SGHAT, FQNNGV. V lost 4 bases and J 0 bases, leaving 12 bases between the germline ends. Written as DNA, the CDR3 is TGTGCCAGCAGCTCCCCCCTAGCTGCTAACTATGGCTACACCTTC. Translating it yields CASSSPLAANYGYTF.

The chain links TRBV27 to TRBJ2-1, with D tentatively TRBD1 (6 bases). The CDR3 is 14 amino acids. Germline V gene sequence: CDR1 MNHEY, CDR2 SMNVEV (reference sequence). With 1 base removed from V and 3 bases from J, the gap between germline ends came to 7 bases. CDR3 nucleotides: TGTGCCAGCAGTTTATTACAGGGCTACAATGAGCAGTTCTTC. Its protein is CASSLLQGYNEQFF.

Only one count was recorded for this clone. The chain has TRBV9 and TRBJ2-5; perhaps TRBD2 as D (5 bases). Trimming pared 3 bases from V and 1 base from J, leaving 7 bases between. This CDR3 comprises 13 residues. Germline V gives CDR1 SGDLS, CDR2 YYNGEE. The CDR3 nucleotides are TGTGCCAGCAGCGGCAGCGGCCAAGAGACCCAGTACTTC. Its protein is CASSGSGQETQYF.